The 3 T cell receptor beta chains below come from one sample, sequenced in a study of monozygotic twins with inflammatory bowel disease. Using the 5' RACE reads, TCRdb records one entry per CDR3 protein without DNA. The table lists fewer than 450,000 distinct CDR3 sequences, with approximately 2.8% in the top ten. Sequencing input: blood. Every receptor here comes from a human donor with ulcerative colitis or Crohn's disease, or a healthy co-twin of an affected twin (not recorded which).

The gene calls are TRBV29-1 and TRBJ2-5. Looked up from germline, CDR1 is SQVTM and CDR2 is ANQGSEA. The CDR3 spans 11 residues. This chain's CDR3 is CSVEPEVTQYF.

V usage is TRBV20-1 and J usage is TRBJ2-2. The CDR3 loop spans 14 amino acids. CDR1 and CDR2 from the germline V gene are DFQATT and SNEGSKA (reference sequence). The CDR3 sequence is CSALSGKYTGELFF.

The rearrangement links TRBV20-1 to TRBJ2-7; TCRdb's D gene call, TRBD1, goes unchecked for lack of DNA. The germline gives CDR1 DFQATT, CDR2 SNEGSKA (reference sequence). The CDR3 spans 15 residues. CDR3 loop: CSDAGTGMTYYEQYF.